This TCR beta chain emerged from a study of T cells expressing NK-cell markers. Background on the study: Each TCR beta repertoire originated in sorted T cells that were CD3+CD56+NKG2C+, CD3+CD56+NKG2C- or CD3+CD56-NKG2C+.

As for this clonotype: What it binds is not known.

There are 12 residues in the CDR3. Regarding the study as a whole: The study found these clonotypes also leading the CD3+CD56-NKG2C+ fraction in four donors. Whether the expanded NKG2C+ T cell clones recognized HCMV remained unclear.

TCRdb reprocessed the 5' RACE reads, keeping one entry per CDR3 protein, no DNA. Its table lists a few hundred thousand distinct CDR3 sequences. The TCR was taken from a man younger than 30 in good health. The V call is TRBV12-3 or TRBV12-4, the J call TRBJ2-4. Source material: blood T cells: a sorted CD56 or NKG2C T cell subset, CD4+ or CD8+ T cells, or bulk PBMC T cells (not recorded which). Here the CDR3 reads CASSKDRNIQYF.